These 5 T cell receptor beta chains were sequenced from one sample in a study of CD8 T cells in ankylosing spondylitis. MiXCR, run by TCRdb on the 5' RACE reads, gives a single entry per CDR3 protein. The data hold roughly 160,000 distinct CDR3 sequences, with 11% observed a single time. What was sequenced was blood, either unsorted or a sorted T cell fraction (not recorded which). These receptors came from a male donor with ankylosing spondylitis or in good health (not recorded which).

The table lists this clonotype with a count of one. This clone may be a read error of a much larger clone one base away. The chain recombines TRBV29-1 with TRBJ2-3; maybe TRBD1 (5 bases). The CDR3 consists of 13 residues. CDR1 and CDR2 (germline): SQVTM, ANQGSEA. The CDR3 nucleotides are TGCGGCGTTTGCCCACAGGGCACAGATACGCAGTATTTT. This translates into CGVCPQGTDTQYF.

There are many counts of this clonotype. The chain is built from TRBV12-3 or TRBV12-4 and TRBJ2-3, with a possible D match to TRBD2 (6 bases). V lost 3 bases to trimming and J lost 4 bases, with 11 bases between them. This CDR3 is built from 14 residues. The CDR3 protein is CASSFQGGADTQYF. The CDR3 nucleotides read TGTGCCAGCAGTTTCCAGGGAGGTGCAGATACGCAGTATTTT.

This clonotype appeared a single time. CDR3 in amino acids: CASSLADHGVSGRTNEQFF. The CDR3 coding sequence is TGTGCCAGCAGTTTAGCCGACCACGGTGTCAGCGGGAGAACCAATGAGCAGTTCTTC. The V and J genes are TRBV12-3 or TRBV12-4 and TRBJ2-1, with TRBD2 matching 8 bases. J lost 6 bases, V lost 0 bases, and 16 bases had no gene match. The CDR3 loop spans 19 amino acids.

This clonotype has a handful of counts. The rearrangement joins TRBV3-1 to TRBJ1-1, with unresolved D. This CDR3 is 15 amino acids long. Germline assignment: CDR1 LGHDT and CDR2 YNNKEL (reference sequence). V was shortened by 4 bases and J by 3 bases, with 15 bases between the two germline ends. The CDR3 region has the DNA TGTGCCAGCAGCCCGCAAGACCGGAAGTACACTGAAGCTTTCTTT. It yields the protein CASSPQDRKYTEAFF.

This clonotype was recorded at least ten times. J is TRBJ2-7 and V is TRBV5-1; 11 bases map to TRBD2. The CDR3 totals 16 residues. Germline V gene lookup returns CDR1 SGHRS and CDR2 YFSETQ. Trimming cost V 2 bases and J 0 bases; bases outside gene matches: 4. For the CDR3, the DNA is TGCGCCAGCAGCTTATCTAGCGGGGGGTCCTCCTACGAGCAGTACTTC. Translated: CASSLSSGGSSYEQYF.